The rows below give T cell receptor beta chains drawn from one sample of a study of Ad26.COV2.S vaccination and SARS-CoV-2 variants. Only in-frame clones appear in the TCRdb table, and some are missing; sequencing was by immunoSEQ multiplex PCR. The repertoire includes about 400,000 clones, around 82% of them detected once, and around 7.3% sits in the top ten. The sample was peripheral blood, taken in a trial of Ad26.COV2.S vaccine versus placebo. The source of these receptors is a person aged 18-65 years who received the Ad26.COV2.S COVID-19 vaccine or a placebo. Each CDR3 is given with its conserved first and last residue. Each record gives: J gene, D gene, V gene, clone size, CDR3 protein, CDR3 DNA. D genes are given only for firm matches. The size field is filled for only some rows; it gives once, few, many or a size class.

J gene: TRBJ1-1
D gene: NA
V gene: TRBV3-1/TRBV3-2
clone size: NA
CDR3 protein: CASKGGQRNTEAFF
CDR3 DNA: TGTGCCAGCAAAGGAGGGCAGAGGAACACTGAAGCTTTCTTT

J gene: TRBJ2-7
D gene: TRBD2
V gene: TRBV11-2
clone size: NA
CDR3 protein: CASSPDSGTSSYEQYF
CDR3 DNA: TGTGCCAGCAGCCCCGATTCCGGGACTAGCTCCTACGAGCAGTACTTC

J gene: TRBJ1-1
D gene: NA
V gene: TRBV6-5
clone size: NA
CDR3 protein: CASTLIPGNTEAFF
CDR3 DNA: TGTGCCAGCACACTAATCCCAGGGAACACTGAAGCTTTCTTT

J gene: TRBJ1-2
D gene: NA
V gene: TRBV2
clone size: NA
CDR3 protein: CASLRIGSRYGYTF
CDR3 DNA: TGTGCCAGCCTGAGGATAGGGTCGAGGTATGGCTACACCTTC

J gene: TRBJ2-5
D gene: NA
V gene: TRBV7-9
clone size: NA
CDR3 protein: CASSFSGTRGTQYF
CDR3 DNA: TGTGCCAGCAGCTTCTCCGGGACACGGGGAACCCAGTACTTC

J gene: TRBJ2-5
D gene: NA
V gene: TRBV7-9
clone size: NA
CDR3 protein: CASSTGLEETQYF
CDR3 DNA: TGTGCCAGCAGTACGGGACTGGAAGAGACCCAGTACTTC

J gene: TRBJ2-1
D gene: TRBD2
V gene: TRBV5-1
clone size: NA
CDR3 protein: CASRKDSGTSNEQFF
CDR3 DNA: TGCGCCAGCCGAAAGGACTCCGGGACTAGCAATGAGCAGTTCTTC

J gene: TRBJ1-1
D gene: NA
V gene: TRBV29-1
clone size: NA
CDR3 protein: CSVRDTLSTEAFF
CDR3 DNA: TGCAGCGTCCGGGACACCCTGAGCACTGAAGCTTTCTTT

J gene: TRBJ1-1
D gene: NA
V gene: TRBV21-1
clone size: NA
CDR3 protein: CASSRTGNTEAFF
CDR3 DNA: TGTGCCAGCAGCAGGACAGGGAACACTGAAGCTTTCTTT

J gene: TRBJ1-2
D gene: NA
V gene: TRBV6-4
clone size: NA
CDR3 protein: CASSPIRGYGYTF
CDR3 DNA: TGTGCCAGCAGCCCCATCCGGGGGTACGGCTACACCTTC

J gene: TRBJ2-7
D gene: NA
V gene: TRBV19
clone size: once
CDR3 protein: CASSIRAHASYEQYF
CDR3 DNA: TGTGCCAGTAGTATACGGGCACACGCCTCCTACGAGCAGTACTTC

J gene: TRBJ2-5
D gene: NA
V gene: TRBV5-1
clone size: once
CDR3 protein: CASSHGQLETQYF
CDR3 DNA: TGCGCCAGCAGCCACGGACAGCTAGAGACCCAGTACTTC

J gene: TRBJ1-2
D gene: TRBD1
V gene: TRBV5-1
clone size: NA
CDR3 protein: CASSTPDRGLGYTF
CDR3 DNA: TGCGCCAGCAGCACACCGGACAGGGGGCTTGGCTACACCTTC

J gene: TRBJ1-5
D gene: NA
V gene: TRBV6-5
clone size: NA
CDR3 protein: CASSAVYSNQPQHF
CDR3 DNA: TGTGCCAGCTCCGCAGTCTATAGCAATCAGCCCCAGCATTTT

J gene: TRBJ1-3
D gene: NA
V gene: TRBV5-1
clone size: NA
CDR3 protein: CASSLEGGSGNTIYF
CDR3 DNA: TGCGCCAGCAGCTTGGAAGGGGGCTCTGGAAACACCATATATTTT

J gene: TRBJ1-5
D gene: TRBD1
V gene: TRBV2
clone size: NA
CDR3 protein: CASGSDRGGNQPQHF
CDR3 DNA: TGTGCCAGCGGCTCGGACAGGGGGGGTAATCAGCCCCAGCATTTT

J gene: TRBJ2-1
D gene: TRBD1
V gene: TRBV4-2
clone size: NA
CDR3 protein: CASRGPTGGPDSSYNEQFF
CDR3 DNA: TGTGCCAGCAGGGGGCCGACAGGGGGCCCAGATAGCTCCTACAATGAGCAGTTCTTC

J gene: TRBJ2-3
D gene: NA
V gene: TRBV4-3
clone size: NA
CDR3 protein: CASSQDARGRGDTQYF
CDR3 DNA: TGCGCCAGCAGCCAAGACGCCCGGGGGCGCGGAGATACGCAGTATTTT

J gene: TRBJ1-3
D gene: TRBD1
V gene: TRBV3-1/TRBV3-2
clone size: NA
CDR3 protein: CASSRTGDNSGNTIYF
CDR3 DNA: TGTGCCAGCAGCCGGACAGGGGACAACTCTGGAAACACCATATATTTT

J gene: TRBJ1-5
D gene: TRBD1
V gene: TRBV6-5
clone size: NA
CDR3 protein: CASRAQGQPQHF
CDR3 DNA: TGTGCCAGCAGGGCACAGGGGCAGCCCCAGCATTTT

J gene: TRBJ2-5
D gene: TRBD2
V gene: TRBV6-2/TRBV6-3
clone size: NA
CDR3 protein: CASSSGTSQETQYF
CDR3 DNA: TGTGCCAGCAGTTCGGGGACTAGTCAGGAGACCCAGTACTTC

J gene: TRBJ1-4
D gene: NA
V gene: TRBV4-2
clone size: NA
CDR3 protein: CASSQDRWGSDPGKLFF
CDR3 DNA: TGTGCCAGCAGCCAAGATAGGTGGGGATCGGACCCGGGGAAACTGTTTTTT

J gene: TRBJ1-6
D gene: NA
V gene: TRBV9
clone size: few
CDR3 protein: CASSVETSQGSPLHF
CDR3 DNA: TGTGCCAGCAGCGTAGAAACCTCCCAGGGTTCACCCCTCCACTTT

J gene: TRBJ1-1
D gene: NA
V gene: TRBV9
clone size: NA
CDR3 protein: CASSQAVISTEAFF
CDR3 DNA: TGTGCCAGCAGCCAAGCAGTTATTAGCACTGAAGCTTTCTTT

J gene: TRBJ1-3
D gene: NA
V gene: TRBV13
clone size: NA
CDR3 protein: CASRRRERQGYSGNTIYF
CDR3 DNA: TGTGCCAGCAGACGTAGGGAGCGGCAGGGCTACTCTGGAAACACCATATATTTT

J gene: TRBJ2-7
D gene: NA
V gene: TRBV29-1
clone size: few
CDR3 protein: CSVEKQGGYEQYF
CDR3 DNA: TGCAGCGTTGAAAAACAGGGTGGCTACGAGCAGTACTTC

J gene: TRBJ2-3
D gene: TRBD2
V gene: TRBV7-9
clone size: NA
CDR3 protein: CASNGPSGGSDTQYF
CDR3 DNA: TGTGCCAGCAACGGTCCTAGCGGGGGGTCAGATACGCAGTATTTT

J gene: TRBJ2-3
D gene: NA
V gene: TRBV3-1/TRBV3-2
clone size: NA
CDR3 protein: CASAQSGPSTDTQYF
CDR3 DNA: TGTGCCAGCGCCCAGAGCGGCCCTAGCACAGATACGCAGTATTTT

J gene: TRBJ2-4
D gene: NA
V gene: TRBV25-1
clone size: NA
CDR3 protein: CASSASGIRNIQYF
CDR3 DNA: TGTGCCAGCAGTGCTTCAGGGATCCGAAACATTCAGTACTTC

J gene: TRBJ2-1
D gene: TRBD2
V gene: TRBV9
clone size: NA
CDR3 protein: CASGETSGAPREQFF
CDR3 DNA: TGTGCCAGCGGGGAGACTAGCGGGGCCCCCCGTGAGCAGTTCTTC